This T cell receptor beta chain was identified during a study of blood T cell repertoires in COVID-19. In the authors' methods: Reference gene primer amplification in the assay estimated nucleated cell counts. The assay was immunoSEQ multiplex PCR, and TCRdb's table has in-frame clones only and misses some. V and J calls and clone size are given by that table; D and trimming were obtained from the DNA. The data contain approximately 200,000 clones, roughly 85% of them seen just once; the ten biggest clones take up about 4.8%. Germline CDR1 and CDR2: MDHEN and SYDVKM. The CDR3 loop spans 15 amino acids. Trimming removed 7 bases at V and 6 bases at J, with 19 bases between.

The chain combines TRBV28 with TRBJ1-5; maybe TRBD1 (5 bases). This sequence was found in a woman in her twenties or thirties with acute or convalescent COVID-19. The material sequenced was peripheral blood. In DNA, the CDR3 is TGTGCCAGCACCTTAGGGCCAGGGATGGGTCAGCCCCAGCATTTT. This translates into CASTLGPGMGQPQHF.